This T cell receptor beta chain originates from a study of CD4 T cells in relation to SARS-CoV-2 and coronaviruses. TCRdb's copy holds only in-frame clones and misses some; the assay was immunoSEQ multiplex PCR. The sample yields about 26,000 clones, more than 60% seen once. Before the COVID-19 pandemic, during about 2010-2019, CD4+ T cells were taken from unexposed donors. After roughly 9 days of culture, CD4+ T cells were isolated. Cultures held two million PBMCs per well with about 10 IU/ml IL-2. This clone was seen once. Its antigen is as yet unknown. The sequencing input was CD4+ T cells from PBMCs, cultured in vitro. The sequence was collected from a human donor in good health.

As DNA, the CDR3 is TGTGCCAGCAGCTTGAGGCTAGCAGATACGCAGTATTTT. Protein product: CASSLRLADTQYF. V gene TRBV5-4 combines with J gene TRBJ2-3; D gene uncertain. CDR1 SGHNT and CDR2 YYREEE come from the germline V gene (reference sequence). V lost 1 base and J 4 bases, leaving 7 bases between the germline ends. CDR3 length: 13 residues. The full variable domain, completed using reference TRBV5-4 and TRBJ2-3, is ETGVTQSPTHLIKTRGQQVTLRCSSQSGHNTVSWYQQALGQGPQFIFQYYREEENGRGNFPPRFSGLQFPNYSSELNVNALELDDSALYLCASSLRLADTQYFGPGTRLTVL.